The rows below give T cell receptor beta chains drawn from one sample of a study of T cell repertoires in cytomegalovirus infection. TCRdb passed the reads through MiXCR, listing each CDR3 protein once. Among about 920,000 distinct CDR3 sequences listed, under 40% were seen once. The antigens these receptors bind are not known. The sequenced sample was cultured CD8+ T cells from PBMCs, obtained from culture after CMV antigen stimulation. All receptors derive from a human donor in good health (CMV status not recorded). Some clones in this sample may be carry-over from other donors' samples. The CDR3 runs from the conserved cysteine through the conserved F or W. D genes are given only for firm matches. The size of a clone is reported for some rows only, either as once, few or many, or as a class for expanded clones.

v_call	clone_size	d_call	j_call	cdr3_nt	cdr3_aa
TRBV7-3	.	.	TRBJ2-5	TGTGCCAGCAGCTTACTCCCAGGGGACCTCCAAGAGACCCAGTACTTC	CASSLLPGDLQETQYF
TRBV7-8	few	.	TRBJ1-2	TGTGCCAGCAGCTTAGACTTCTATGGCTACACCTTC	CASSLDFYGYTF
TRBV9	few	.	TRBJ2-2	TGTGCCAGCAGCGCGTCGGGGGGCCTAGTCGGGGAGCTGTTTTTT	CASSASGGLVGELFF
TRBV7-2	many	.	TRBJ2-7	TGTGCCAGCGGCCTAAAGGGGCTCTCCTACGAGCAGTACTTC	CASGLKGLSYEQYF
TRBV7-9	.	.	TRBJ2-3	TGTGCCAGCAGTTGGACACCTGCGCGAGATACGCAGTATTTT	CASSWTPARDTQYF
TRBV6-6	few	TRBD1	TRBJ2-5	TGTGCCAGCAGTTCCTCCCCACAGGGGATGGGCCAAGAGACCCAGTACTTC	CASSSSPQGMGQETQYF
TRBV15	.	.	TRBJ1-1	TGTGCCACCAGCAGAGATTATGGGGGAACTGAAGCTTTCTTT	CATSRDYGGTEAFF
TRBV27	.	.	TRBJ2-3	TGTGCCAGCAGTTTAAGGGCTAGAGTCTCGGATACGCAGTATTTT	CASSLRARVSDTQYF
TRBV4-1	.	TRBD1	TRBJ2-1	TGCGCCAGCAGCCAAGACAGGGGGCCATTCAATGAGCAGTTCTTC	CASSQDRGPFNEQFF
TRBV2	few	.	TRBJ1-5	TGTGCCAGCAGGGAACCGGGCTCAAATCAGCCCCAGCATTTT	CASREPGSNQPQHF
TRBV19	.	TRBD1	TRBJ1-2	TGTGCCAGCTACAGGGGGCCACCTTGGGAATACACCTTC	CASYRGPPWEYTF
TRBV7-9	.	.	TRBJ2-2	TGTGCCAGCACAGACCGGGGAGGTCCCGGGGAGCTGTTTTTT	CASTDRGGPGELFF
TRBV20-1	.	TRBD1	TRBJ1-1	TGCAGTGCTGACGACAGGGGAATGAGCACTGAAGCTTTCTTT	CSADDRGMSTEAFF
TRBV6-5	.	.	TRBJ1-2	TGTGCCAGCAGTCTCACCCCCAGGGGTGGCTACACCTTC	CASSLTPRGGYTF
TRBV7-2	many	.	TRBJ2-7	TGTGCCAGCAGCTTAGAAGTGGGGTTTTTTCCCAACGAGCAGTACTTC	CASSLEVGFFPNEQYF
TRBV28	.	.	TRBJ2-5	TGTGCCACCATAAAAGGTCGGGGGAGAGAGACCCAGTACTTC	CATIKGRGRETQYF
TRBV7-9	.	TRBD1	TRBJ2-7	TGTGCCAGCAGCCCGCAGGACAGGCTTCCCGAGCAGTACTTC	CASSPQDRLPEQYF